Listed below are T cell receptor beta chains from one sample, sequenced in a study of T cells in localized non-small cell lung cancer. Measured with immunoSEQ multiplex PCR; TCRdb has only the in-frame clones, and not every one. Of about 30,000 clones listed, more than 70% are singletons. The material sequenced was peripheral blood, taken before any cancer treatment. The receptor set was obtained from a female donor at least 60 years old with stage III squamous cell lung carcinoma. Both conserved end residues are part of each CDR3. The D gene is left open where the match is weak. Expanded clones are given a class, and other clones once, few, many or no size at all.

TGTGCCAGCAGCTTCGCCGGACAGCGTGGCGAGCAGTACTTC,CASSFAGQRGEQYF,TRBJ2-7,-,-,TRBV7-6
TGTGCCAGCAGTGAACCAAAGGACAGGTGGAACCAGCATTTT,CASSEPKDRWNQHF,TRBJ1-5,TRBD1,once,TRBV6-1
TGTGCCAGCAGTTACTCGGGCGTTAGCAATCAGCCCCAGCATTTT,CASSYSGVSNQPQHF,TRBJ1-5,-,-,TRBV6-5
TGTGCCAGCAGCCGGACAGGGTTAATAACTAATGAAAAACTGTTTTTT,CASSRTGLITNEKLFF,TRBJ1-4,-,-,TRBV21-1
TGTGCCAGCAGCTACAGGGCAGTTAATCAGCCCCAGCATTTT,CASSYRAVNQPQHF,TRBJ1-5,-,-,TRBV5-6
TGTGCCAGCAGCTTAGGGGACAGCTACGAGCAGTACTTC,CASSLGDSYEQYF,TRBJ2-7,TRBD1,-,TRBV7-8
TGTGCCAGCACCCCCGGGACAGCCTTGACAGATACGCAGTATTTT,CASTPGTALTDTQYF,TRBJ2-3,TRBD1,once,TRBV27
TGTGCCAGCAGCTTAGTAGTAGGACAGACCCAAGAGACCCAGTACTTC,CASSLVVGQTQETQYF,TRBJ2-5,-,-,TRBV7-6
TGTGCCAGCAGCGTGAGACTCCTATTAACTGAAAAACTGTTTTTT,CASSVRLLLTEKLFF,TRBJ1-4,-,-,TRBV28
TGCGCCAGCAGCTTAACTAGCGACGTGAGGACAGATACGCAGTATTTT,CASSLTSDVRTDTQYF,TRBJ2-3,TRBD2,-,TRBV5-1
TGCGCCAGCAGCTCACTAAAGGGAGGCATGGGGACTGAAGCTTTCTTT,CASSSLKGGMGTEAFF,TRBJ1-1,-,-,TRBV5-1
TGTGCCAGCACCATGGGACAGTGGGGGGTTCTCATTCAGTACTTC,CASTMGQWGVLIQYF,TRBJ2-4,-,few,TRBV5-6
TGTGCCAGTAGTATTGAATCGGGGGAAACTGAAGCTTTCTTT,CASSIESGETEAFF,TRBJ1-1,-,-,TRBV19
TGTGCCAGCAGCTTAGCACGGACCACCGGGGAGCTGTTTTTT,CASSLARTTGELFF,TRBJ2-2,-,once,TRBV11-2
TGTGCCAGCAGGTCTAGCGGCCCCTACGAGCAGTACTTC,CASRSSGPYEQYF,TRBJ2-7,TRBD2,-,TRBV11-2
TGCAGCGTTGAAGTCCGAGGACCGAACACTGAAGCTTTCTTT,CSVEVRGPNTEAFF,TRBJ1-1,-,-,TRBV29-1
TGTGCCAGCAGCTTGGGTAGCGGGGGTGCTAGCACAGATACGCAGTATTTT,CASSLGSGGASTDTQYF,TRBJ2-3,TRBD2,-,TRBV5-8
TGTGCCAGCAGCCTGATACAGGGAGACGGGGAGCTGTTTTTT,CASSLIQGDGELFF,TRBJ2-2,-,-,TRBV7-3
TGCGCCAGCAGCTTGGACGAGGCGCAGTATTTT,CASSLDEAQYF,TRBJ2-3,-,-,TRBV5-1
TGTGCCAGCAGCTTAGCGACAACAAACACCGGGGAGCTGTTTTTT,CASSLATTNTGELFF,TRBJ2-2,-,-,TRBV11-2
TGTGCCAGCAGCCACGGCGGGCCTGCTTTCTTT,CASSHGGPAFF,TRBJ1-1,-,-,TRBV7-9
TGTGCCAGCACCTTATGGCAGGTCTATAATTCACCCCTCCACTTT,CASTLWQVYNSPLHF,TRBJ1-6,-,once,TRBV11-2
TGTGCCAGCAGCCCCGGGCGCTCTGGGGCCAACGTCCTGACTTTC,CASSPGRSGANVLTF,TRBJ2-6,-,-,TRBV14
TGTGCCAGCAGCTTGCTGGGGACAGACTACGAGCAGTACTTC,CASSLLGTDYEQYF,TRBJ2-7,TRBD1,-,TRBV7-8
TGTGCCAGCAGCTTTGGACAGGCCGCTAACTATGGCTACACCTTC,CASSFGQAANYGYTF,TRBJ1-2,TRBD1,-,TRBV7-9
TGTGCCAGCACCCTAGCGGGGGGCCCCAGCCGGGATACGACCCAGTACTTC,CASTLAGGPSRDTTQYF,TRBJ2-5,TRBD2,-,TRBV11-2
TGTGCCAGCAGCTCCCCGACAGGGAATAATGAGCAGTTCTTC,CASSSPTGNNEQFF,TRBJ2-1,TRBD1,-,TRBV11-3
TGCGCCAGCAGCCCGGGCCAGCGGGGGCCCTACGAGCAGTACTTC,CASSPGQRGPYEQYF,TRBJ2-7,TRBD2,-,TRBV4-1
TGTGCCAGCTCGACTCAGGGGGCGGTCGACACTGAAGCTTTCTTT,CASSTQGAVDTEAFF,TRBJ1-1,TRBD1,-,TRBV18
TGTGCCAGCAGTTACTCGATGGGCTATGGCTACACCTTC,CASSYSMGYGYTF,TRBJ1-2,-,-,TRBV6-6
TGTGCCAGCAGCTTAGGGACTAGCGGGTCCCGAAGCTCCTACAATGAGCAGTTCTTC,CASSLGTSGSRSSYNEQFF,TRBJ2-1,TRBD2,-,TRBV7-3
TGTGCCTGGAGTGTCCAAAGGGGGCCCGGCTTCTATAATTCACCCCTCCACTTT,CAWSVQRGPGFYNSPLHF,TRBJ1-6,TRBD1,-,TRBV30
TGTGCCAGCAGCGAGGGACAGGGGGCCAATGAGCAGTTCTTC,CASSEGQGANEQFF,TRBJ2-1,-,-,TRBV21-1
TGTGCCAGCTCTCCCCGGACGACTAGCAATCAGCCCCAGCATTTT,CASSPRTTSNQPQHF,TRBJ1-5,-,-,TRBV18
TGCGCCAGCAGCCAAGATAGTCGAGGACTAGGAGGTAATGAGCAGTTCTTC,CASSQDSRGLGGNEQFF,TRBJ2-1,TRBD2,-,TRBV4-3